The entry that follows covers one TCR beta chain sequence. Its antigen is as yet unknown. The data were obtained in a study of long-term antiretroviral therapy in people with HIV. General study results and limits: The repertoire was dominated at all time points by clones expanded before ART.

Germline CDR1 and CDR2: SGHAT and FQNNGV. This CDR3 is built from 12 residues. V lost 1 base to trimming and J lost 6 bases, with 7 bases between them. Runs used v3.0 of the immunoSEQ assay and were done at survey level. TCRdb keeps only in-frame clones here, not all; method: immunoSEQ multiplex PCR. The table shows 42,000 or so clones, with approximately 85% occurring only once. This chain links TRBV11-2 with TRBJ2-7; no clear D. The sequencing here drew on unsorted PBMCs, taken 3.1 years after starting antiretroviral therapy. This TCR came from a woman aged 45 to 65 with HIV. CDR3 residues: CASSLGPAEQYF. The CDR3 DNA reads TGTGCCAGCAGCTTAGGGCCGGCCGAGCAGTACTTC.